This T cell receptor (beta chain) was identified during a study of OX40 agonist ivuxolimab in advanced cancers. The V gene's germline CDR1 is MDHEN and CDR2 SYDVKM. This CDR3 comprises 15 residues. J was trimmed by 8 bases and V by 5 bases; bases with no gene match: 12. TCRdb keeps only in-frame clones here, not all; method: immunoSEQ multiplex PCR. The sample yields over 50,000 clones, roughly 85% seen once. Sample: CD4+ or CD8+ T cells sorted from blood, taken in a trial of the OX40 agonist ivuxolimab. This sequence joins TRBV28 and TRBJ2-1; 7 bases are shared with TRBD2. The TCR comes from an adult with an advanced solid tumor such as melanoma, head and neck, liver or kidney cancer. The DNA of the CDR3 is TGTGCCAGCAGTCCGGCGGGCGGGAGCTCTTATGAGCAGTTCTTC. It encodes CASSPAGGSSYEQFF. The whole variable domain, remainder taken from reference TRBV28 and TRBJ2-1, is DVKVTQSSRYLVKRTGEKVFLECVQDMDHENMFWYRQDPGLGLRLIYFSYDVKMKEKGDIPEGYSVSREKKERFSLILESASTNQTSMYLCASSPAGGSSYEQFFGPGTRLTVL.